This T cell receptor (beta chain) originates from a study of cytomegalovirus exposure and HLA in healthy donors (dated by TCRdb to the late 2010s). Turning to the overall study: An earlier analysis of some 620 of the donors reported roughly 300 Gb of sequence data and some 110 million unique TCR beta sequences obtained from about 170 million T cells. In a later genetic analysis, genome-wide SNP genotypes for about 60% of the 666 donors were used, and that subset was treated as a discovery cohort. Every repertoire in the discovery cohort had been generated on one and the same sequencing platform. In addition to the first cohort of 666 subjects, a separate validation cohort of 130 or so different subjects was used. In an earlier analysis of roughly 600 of the donors, high-throughput TCR beta sequencing was used to judge whether each TCR beta V gene segment behaved as functional or pseudogenic. Class I and class II HLA loci were covered by the typing at four-digit resolution. The study combined high-throughput TCR immunosequencing, statistical association of individual TCRs with disease status, and machine learning to predict cytomegalovirus infection status. Approximately 300 gigabases of sequencing data and tens of millions of unique TCR sequences made up an early release that covered under 750 HLA-typed donors. Among around 400 genotyped donors of the cohort, an average of about 240,000 unique TCR beta nucleotide sequences was sequenced per donor, of which roughly 17% were non-productive. Among the approximately 430 genotyped donors, 75% to 90% belonged to the genetic ancestry cluster associated with self-reported Caucasian donors. The T cell repertoires of several hundred subjects were profiled by immunosequencing and related to cytomegalovirus serostatus. Donor age, sex, ethnicity and CMV serostatus were collected together with the repertoire data. Roughly 5 DR-DQ haplotypes were treated as single units for association and clustering because of strong linkage in the cohort. Rather than drawing on any new phenotypic data, the later analysis identified candidate immune exposures from TCR beta sequences and the way those sequences occurred across donors. Typing coverage differed by locus: A, B, C, DRB1 and DQB1 were typed in about 620-640 donors, DQA1 in about 550, DPA1 in some 570, and DPB1 in about 450. A later analysis re-examined previously published TCR beta repertoires from just over 650 donors and added high-resolution HLA genotyping to investigate patterns of TCR occurrence. The aim of the study was to test whether cataloging public T cell receptors could identify signatures of past pathogen exposure.

The cohort consisted of fewer than 700 healthy bone marrow donors. At the time of sampling, all cohort members were nominally healthy, though unrecorded immune exposures were likely present. The donor tested CMV seronegative and was one of the 352 seronegative cohort members. A peripheral blood sample was collected from each donor, and TCR beta sequencing was performed on peripheral blood mononuclear cells. The Qiagen DNeasy Blood Extraction Kit was used to extract genomic DNA from the blood cell samples. Libraries came from the immunoSEQ multiplex PCR assay. A mixture of 60 forward primers for TCR Vbeta segments and 13 reverse primers for TCR Jbeta segments was used in the multiplex PCR. Amplification of the CDR3 region of rearranged TCR beta genes was performed with a multiplex PCR assay on genomic DNA. The Illumina HiSeq System was used to sequence the amplified TCR beta libraries as 87-base-pair reads. On the authors' methods: A later analysis tallied 75 million to 85 million unique TCR beta chains across the 650 to 750 repertoires, and roughly 11 million of those chains were shared by two or more donors. Raw reads were error-corrected and collapsed into unique sequences with a nearest-neighbor algorithm that merged closely related sequences to remove PCR and sequencing errors. CDR3 sequences were aligned to IMGT reference sequences to assign V, D and J gene segments. For a sequence to be retained, at least a six-nucleotide match to both a V gene segment and a J gene segment was required. Rearrangements were classified as productive when the CDR3 lacked stop codons and remained in frame with V and J, and all other rearrangements were classified as non-productive. CDR3 was defined according to IMGT convention as the region running from the second conserved V-encoded cysteine to the conserved J-encoded phenylalanine. The earlier analysis of roughly 590 of the donors excluded any sequence lacking an unambiguous match to a single V gene segment. An earlier analysis of fewer than 650 of the donors classified V segments as functional when productive rearrangements were above 56.7% and as segregating when the standard deviation between donors was above 5%. To diagnose cytomegalovirus status from the catalog of TCR beta chain sequences, a statistical classification framework was built. A later analysis assigned V and J genes by comparing TCR nucleotide sequences with IMGT/GENE-DB human TR gene sequences. The TCRdist pipeline was used in a later analysis to assign CDR3 sequences and most-parsimonious VDJ recombination scenarios. In a later analysis, each TCR beta chain was defined by its CDR3 amino acid sequence together with its V-gene family, and reads lacking a unique V-gene family were excluded. A later analysis removed 592 highly shared, low-generation-probability nucleotide sequences to deal with suspected cross-contamination and a sequencing artifact. A later analysis calculated a clonal expansion index for each public chain from normalized within-repertoire ranks of inferred template counts. Generation probabilities in a later analysis came from a VDJ recombination model fitted to out-of-frame rearrangements, and those results were checked against IGoR. Hypergeometric tests were used in a later analysis to score TCR-TCR, TCR-HLA and TCR-CMV co-occurrence, with a repertoire-size bias correction applied to the TCR pairs. To estimate false discovery rates, a later analysis permuted the HLA or CMV assignments 20 times. In a later analysis, co-occurring TCRs were grouped with DBSCAN, and TCRdist sequence similarity was added when clustering was performed within HLA-allele-positive subsets. Repertoires with fewer than 30,000 or more than 120,000 public chains, plus five repertoires with anomalous nucleotide sharing, were excluded from co-occurrence clustering. TCRdb retrieved this table from immuneACCESS and kept in-frame rearrangements only. Not all clones are present; in checked studies, unresolved V genes account for under half, and no reason is known for the remainder. The D gene and trimming were derived from the DNA, and the V and J assignments and clone size from that table. This sample gives 95,000 to 110,000 clones in total; roughly 73% of them show up just once. In total, the top ten clones hold roughly 8% of the sample.

Here is what the overall study found, with its caveats: Correlated functional status among segregating V segments might be attributable to linkage disequilibrium, but an unknown experimental factor could not be ruled out. Only TCR beta chains were sequenced in this cohort, and the absence of alpha or paired-chain data limited detectable features. In vitro tests confirmed that a few of the cytomegalovirus-associated TCR beta chains recognize cytomegalovirus antigens. Broadly in line with IMGT annotations, most TCR beta V segments showed up in productive rearrangements about 87% or about 30% of the time in an earlier analysis of several hundred of the donors. Some IMGT-functional V segments, including TRBV6-2 and TRBV6-3, could not be distinguished by the 87-base-pair reads and were therefore excluded. In a later analysis, TCR association rates were found to vary across HLA loci, with the most associated TCRs seen for DRB1 alleles and the fewest for HLA-C alleles. The study gave a list of some 150 TCR beta chains associated with cytomegalovirus. At a false discovery rate of 0.05, a later analysis linked fewer than 20,000 TCR beta sequences to specific HLA alleles. When HLA alleles, especially DR and DQ, strongly co-occurred, attributing TCR associations to individual alleles was difficult. A later genetic analysis reported fewer N-insertions in productive TCRs among donors in an Asian-associated ancestry cluster than the roughly 720-donor mean. Because counts were too low, approximately 15 rarely observed V segments, including chromosome 9 orphons, were excluded from the earlier analysis of under 650 of the donors. Because some donors lacked HLA typing at each locus, the association tests relied only on the typed subset. According to the authors, the approach could potentially be generalized to other disease states and immunological phenotypes. Cytomegalovirus status was reported to be diagnosed by the classifier with high specificity and sensitivity in both the original and validation cohorts. A later genetic analysis associated a missense DCLRE1C variant with V-gene and J-gene trimming of TCR beta chains, and an independent cohort replicated the association. Immune exposure information for the cohort was limited to CMV serostatus. Compared with equally common non-associated chains, HLA-associated TCR beta chains in a later analysis were more clonally expanded and had lower generation probabilities. In a later analysis, most CMV-associated TCR beta chains were found to appear HLA-restricted, with HLA associations seemingly driven largely by CMV exposure. According to a later analysis, parvovirus B19, influenza, CMV and Epstein-Barr virus appeared linked to several top co-occurrence clusters. A further reported finding was that TCR beta sequences accurately predicted the HLA-A and HLA-B alleles for most subjects in the first cohort. Sequencing depth was assumed to be roughly uniform across donors in the presence/absence analyses, though that assumption may not hold. A group of highly shared sequence variants was considered likely to be a technical artifact of the sequencing pipeline. Most TCR sequences were seen in very few donors, while some public TCRs were found in many individuals.

Only a few counts were recorded for this clone. This clone's antigen is unknown. Within one base of it there is no much larger clone, and no base qualities were kept. Inclusive of the bounding cysteine and phenylalanine, the CDR3 is 13 residues long. Kept here is only the CDR3 DNA, which spans 39 bases and is read in frame from base 1. The germline V gene supplies CDR1 MNHNS and CDR2 SASEGT. At the junction V is shortened by 6 bases and J by 4 bases; bases outside the gene matches: 2. This clonotype was sampled from a man younger than 45 in good health and CMV-seronegative. The chain couples TRBV6-1 to TRBJ2-3; TRBD1 lines up with 9 middle nucleotides. Sequenced material: PBMCs. The CDR3 has the sequence CASSGTGPDTQYF. In nucleotide form, the sequence is TGTGCCAGCAGCGGGACAGGGCCAGATACGCAGTATTTT.